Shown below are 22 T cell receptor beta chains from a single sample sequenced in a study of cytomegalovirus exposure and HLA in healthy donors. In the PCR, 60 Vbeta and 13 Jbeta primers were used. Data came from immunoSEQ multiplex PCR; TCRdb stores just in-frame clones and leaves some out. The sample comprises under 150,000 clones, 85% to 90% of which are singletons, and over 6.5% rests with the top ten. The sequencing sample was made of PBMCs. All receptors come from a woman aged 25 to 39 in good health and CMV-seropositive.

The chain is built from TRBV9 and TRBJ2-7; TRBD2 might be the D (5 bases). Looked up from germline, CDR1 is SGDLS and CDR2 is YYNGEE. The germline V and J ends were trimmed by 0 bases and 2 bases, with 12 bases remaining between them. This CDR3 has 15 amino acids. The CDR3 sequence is CASSVAPGIAYEQYF. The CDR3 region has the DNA TGTGCCAGCAGCGTAGCGCCCGGGATCGCCTACGAGCAGTACTTC.

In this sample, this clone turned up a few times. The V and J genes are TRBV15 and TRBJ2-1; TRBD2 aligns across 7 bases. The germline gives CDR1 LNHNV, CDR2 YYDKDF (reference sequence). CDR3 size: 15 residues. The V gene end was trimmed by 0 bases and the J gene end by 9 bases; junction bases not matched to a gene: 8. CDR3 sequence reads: CATSRDLGGRSEQFF. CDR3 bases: TGTGCCACCAGCAGAGATCTCGGCGGGAGATCTGAGCAGTTCTTC.

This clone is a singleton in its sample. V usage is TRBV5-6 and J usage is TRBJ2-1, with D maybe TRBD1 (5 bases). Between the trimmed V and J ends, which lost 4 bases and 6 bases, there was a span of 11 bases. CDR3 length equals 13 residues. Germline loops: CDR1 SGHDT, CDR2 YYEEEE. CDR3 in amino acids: CASSAGSGNEQFF. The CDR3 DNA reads TGTGCCAGCAGCGCAGGGTCCGGCAATGAGCAGTTCTTC. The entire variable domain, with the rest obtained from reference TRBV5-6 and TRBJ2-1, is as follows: DAGVTQSPTHLIKTRGQQVTLRCSPKSGHDTVSWYQQALGQGPQFIFQYYEEEERQRGNFPDRFSGHQFPNYSSELNVNALLLGDSALYLCASSAGSGNEQFFGPGTRLTVL.

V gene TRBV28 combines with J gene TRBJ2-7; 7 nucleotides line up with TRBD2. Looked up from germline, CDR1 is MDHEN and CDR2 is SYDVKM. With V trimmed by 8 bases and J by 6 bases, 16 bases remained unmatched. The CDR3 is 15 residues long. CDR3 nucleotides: TGTGCCAGCTCCTACACCCCGGGGGGTTCTTCCGAGCAGTACTTC. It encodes CASSYTPGGSSEQYF.

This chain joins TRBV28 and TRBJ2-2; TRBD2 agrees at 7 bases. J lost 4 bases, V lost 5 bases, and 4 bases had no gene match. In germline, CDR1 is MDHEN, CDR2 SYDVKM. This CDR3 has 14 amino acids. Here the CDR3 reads CASSPGGGTGELFF. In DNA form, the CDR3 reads TGTGCCAGCAGTCCGGGGGGAGGCACCGGGGAGCTGTTTTTT.

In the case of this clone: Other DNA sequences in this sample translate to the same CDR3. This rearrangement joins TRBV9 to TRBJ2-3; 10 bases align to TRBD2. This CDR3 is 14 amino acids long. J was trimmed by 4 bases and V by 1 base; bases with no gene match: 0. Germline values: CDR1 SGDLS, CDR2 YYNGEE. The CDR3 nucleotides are TGTGCCAGCAGCGTAAGCGGGGGGGCAGATACGCAGTATTTT. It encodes CASSVSGGADTQYF.

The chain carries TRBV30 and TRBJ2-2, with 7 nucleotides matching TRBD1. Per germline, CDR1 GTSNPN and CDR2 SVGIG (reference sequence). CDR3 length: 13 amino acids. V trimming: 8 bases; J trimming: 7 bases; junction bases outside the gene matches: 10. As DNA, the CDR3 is TGTGCCAGACACTCAGGGGGATACGGGGAGCTGTTTTTT. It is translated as CARHSGGYGELFF.

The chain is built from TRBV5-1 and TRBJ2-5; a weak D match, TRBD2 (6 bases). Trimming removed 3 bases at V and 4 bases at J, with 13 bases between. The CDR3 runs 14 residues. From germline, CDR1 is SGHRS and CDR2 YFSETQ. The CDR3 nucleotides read TGCGCCAGCAGCTCCCCGGGGGTCGGAGAGACCCAGTACTTC. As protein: CASSSPGVGETQYF. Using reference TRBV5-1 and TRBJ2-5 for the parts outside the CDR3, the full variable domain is KAGVTQTPRYLIKTRGQQVTLSCSPISGHRSVSWYQQTPGQGLQFLFEYFSETQRNKGNFPGRFSGRQFSNSRSEMNVSTLELGDSALYLCASSSPGVGETQYFGPGTRLLVL.

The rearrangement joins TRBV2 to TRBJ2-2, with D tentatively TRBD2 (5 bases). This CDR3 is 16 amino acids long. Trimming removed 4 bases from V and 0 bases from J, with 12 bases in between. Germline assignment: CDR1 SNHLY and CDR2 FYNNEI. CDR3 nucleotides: TGTGCCAGCAGTGTGAGGGCAGGCACGAACACCGGGGAGCTGTTTTTT. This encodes CASSVRAGTNTGELFF. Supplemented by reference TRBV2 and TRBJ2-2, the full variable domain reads EPEVTQTPSHQVTQMGQEVILRCVPISNHLYFYWYRQILGQKVEFLVSFYNNEISEKSEIFDDQFSVERPDGSNFTLKIRSTKLEDSAMYFCASSVRAGTNTGELFFGEGSRLTVL.

Here the CDR3 reads CASSPGIGNTIYF. The DNA of the CDR3 is TGTGCCAGCAGCCCCGGGATAGGAAACACCATATATTTT. The V gene is TRBV13, the J gene TRBJ1-3; D is uncertain. The germline CDR1 and CDR2 sequences are PRHDT and FYEKMQ (reference sequence). The CDR3 contains 13 residues. V dropped 5 bases and J dropped 4 bases, with 9 bases sitting between them.

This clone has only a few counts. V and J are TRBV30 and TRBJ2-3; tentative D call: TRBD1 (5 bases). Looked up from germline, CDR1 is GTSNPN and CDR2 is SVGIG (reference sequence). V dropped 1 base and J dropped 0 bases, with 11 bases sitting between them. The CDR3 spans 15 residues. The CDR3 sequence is CAWSETTVSTDTQYF. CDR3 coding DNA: TGTGCCTGGAGTGAAACGACAGTTAGCACAGATACGCAGTATTTT.

The CDR3 is CASGATGQYF. The CDR3 DNA sequence: TGTGCCAGCGGAGCCACAGGGCAGTACTTC. The gene calls are TRBV28 and TRBJ2-7, with D perhaps TRBD1 (5 bases). From germline, CDR1 is MDHEN and CDR2 SYDVKM. The CDR3 consists of 10 residues. Trimming cost V 8 bases and J 9 bases, with 11 bases left between them.

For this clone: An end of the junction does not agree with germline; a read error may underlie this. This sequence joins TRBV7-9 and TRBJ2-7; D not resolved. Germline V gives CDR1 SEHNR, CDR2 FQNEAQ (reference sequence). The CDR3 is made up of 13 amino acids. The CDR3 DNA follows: TGTTCCAGCAGCTTATCCGGGTTCACCGAGCAGTACTTC. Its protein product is CSSSLSGFTEQYF.

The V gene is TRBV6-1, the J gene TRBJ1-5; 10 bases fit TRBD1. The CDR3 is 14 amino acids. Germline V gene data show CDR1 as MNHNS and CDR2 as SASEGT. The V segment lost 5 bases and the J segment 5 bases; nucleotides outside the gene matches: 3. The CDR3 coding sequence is TGTGCCAGCAGTTTCGGACAGGGGGATCAGCCCCAGCATTTT. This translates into CASSFGQGDQPQHF.

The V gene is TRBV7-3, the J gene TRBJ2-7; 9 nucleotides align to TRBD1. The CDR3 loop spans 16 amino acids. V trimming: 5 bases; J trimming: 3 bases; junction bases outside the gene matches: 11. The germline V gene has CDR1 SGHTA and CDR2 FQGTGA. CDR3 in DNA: TGTGCCAGCAGCCTCCTCCCGGGACAGGGTATCTACGAGCAGTACTTC. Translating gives CASSLLPGQGIYEQYF.

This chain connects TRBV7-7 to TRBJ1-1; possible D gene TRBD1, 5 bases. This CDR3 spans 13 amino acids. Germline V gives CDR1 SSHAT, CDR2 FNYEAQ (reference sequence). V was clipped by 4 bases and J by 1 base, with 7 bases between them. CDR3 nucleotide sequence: TGTGCCAGCAGCTGGGGCAAGAACACTGAAGCTTTCTTT. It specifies CASSWGKNTEAFF.

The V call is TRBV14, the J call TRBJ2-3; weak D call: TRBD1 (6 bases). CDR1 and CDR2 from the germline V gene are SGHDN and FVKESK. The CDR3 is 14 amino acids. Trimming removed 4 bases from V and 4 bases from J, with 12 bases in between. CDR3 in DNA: TGTGCCAGCAGCCGAGCAGGGGCCCCAGATACGCAGTATTTT. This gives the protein CASSRAGAPDTQYF.

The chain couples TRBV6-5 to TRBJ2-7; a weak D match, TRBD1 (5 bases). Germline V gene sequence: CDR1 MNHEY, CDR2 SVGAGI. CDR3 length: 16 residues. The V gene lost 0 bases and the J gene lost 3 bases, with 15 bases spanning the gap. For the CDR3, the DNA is TGTGCCAGCAGTTACTCGGGGCCAAGACCTGACTACGAGCAGTACTTC. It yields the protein CASSYSGPRPDYEQYF.

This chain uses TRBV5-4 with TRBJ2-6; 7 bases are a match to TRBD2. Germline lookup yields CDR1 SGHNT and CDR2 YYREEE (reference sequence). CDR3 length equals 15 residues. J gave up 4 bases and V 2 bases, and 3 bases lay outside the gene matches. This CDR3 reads CASSFGLDGANVLTF. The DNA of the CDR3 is TGTGCCAGCAGCTTCGGACTAGACGGGGCCAACGTCCTGACTTTC.

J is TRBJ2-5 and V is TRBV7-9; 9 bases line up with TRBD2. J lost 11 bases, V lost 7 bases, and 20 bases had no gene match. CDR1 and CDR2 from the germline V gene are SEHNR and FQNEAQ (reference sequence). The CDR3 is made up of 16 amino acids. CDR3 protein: CASTPLGAGGTREQYF. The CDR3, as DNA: TGTGCCAGCACCCCTTTAGGAGCGGGGGGCACGAGGGAGCAGTACTTC.

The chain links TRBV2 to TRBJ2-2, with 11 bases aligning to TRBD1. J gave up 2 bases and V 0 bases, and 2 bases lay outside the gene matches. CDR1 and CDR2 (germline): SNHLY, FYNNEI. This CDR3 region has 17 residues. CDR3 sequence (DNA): TGTGCCAGCAGTGAAGCCGGACAGGGGGCTAACACCGGGGAGCTGTTTTTT. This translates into CASSEAGQGANTGELFF. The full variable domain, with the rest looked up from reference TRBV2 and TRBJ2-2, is EPEVTQTPSHQVTQMGQEVILRCVPISNHLYFYWYRQILGQKVEFLVSFYNNEISEKSEIFDDQFSVERPDGSNFTLKIRSTKLEDSAMYFCASSEAGQGANTGELFFGEGSRLTVL.

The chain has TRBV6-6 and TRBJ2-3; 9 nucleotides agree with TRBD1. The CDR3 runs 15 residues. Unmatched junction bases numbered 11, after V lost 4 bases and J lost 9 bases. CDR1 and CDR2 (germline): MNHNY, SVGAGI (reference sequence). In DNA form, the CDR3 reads TGTGCCAGCAGTTGGCCGGGACAGGGTCAGGGGACGCAGTATTTT. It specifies CASSWPGQGQGTQYF.